A single sample gave rise to the 20 T cell receptor beta chains below, sequenced in a study of T cell responses to AZD1222 COVID-19 vaccine (dated by TCRdb to 2020 to 2022). Preparation of the library involved the immunoSEQ multiplex PCR assay. TCRdb took over this immuneACCESS table, retaining in-frame rearrangements with V and J assigned. Such tables are incomplete; in checked studies, under half of the missing clones stem from an unresolved V gene, and the remainder is unexplained. The sample table holds 100,000 or so clones, of which about 87% were seen once. The ten largest account for around 12% of the sample. This specimen's time point label, interpreted: baseline before first vaccination. The specimen comprised peripheral blood, sampled on day 0 of AZD1222 vaccination. These receptors all come from an adult in good health.

The gene calls are TRBV6-5 and TRBJ1-5, with 7 bases aligning to TRBD1. Germline CDR1 MNHEY, CDR2 SVGAGI. The CDR3 length is 14 residues. V was clipped by 7 bases and J by 5 bases; unmatched bases: 8. This chain's CDR3 is CASTNYRGYQPQHF. As DNA, the CDR3 is TGTGCCAGCACCAACTACAGGGGCTATCAGCCCCAGCATTTT.

The rearrangement links TRBV3-1 (or the pseudogene TRBV3-2) to TRBJ2-1, with TRBD2 as a possible D gene (6 bases). This CDR3 is 15 amino acids long. Germline values: CDR1 LGHDT, CDR2 YNNKEL (reference sequence). V was trimmed by 1 base and J by 4 bases, leaving 11 bases between them. CDR3 amino acids: CASSQGGDAYNEQFF. The DNA for the CDR3 is TGTGCCAGCAGCCAAGGCGGGGACGCGTACAATGAGCAGTTCTTC.

CDR3 bases: TGTGCCAGCAGTTTAACCTTGAAAGGGACAGGAAGTACCACTTTCTTT. Translation gives CASSLTLKGTGSTTFF. This rearrangement joins TRBV27 to TRBJ1-1; 8 positions match TRBD1. CDR3 length equals 16 residues. The V segment lost 2 bases and the J segment 12 bases; nucleotides outside the gene matches: 17. Germline CDR1 is MNHEY and CDR2 is SMNVEV (reference sequence).

The chain joins TRBV19 to TRBJ1-3; D uncertain. Germline assignment: CDR1 LNHDA and CDR2 SQIVND (reference sequence). The CDR3 spans 10 residues. The V and J ends lost 8 bases and 5 bases respectively, with 4 bases between them. The CDR3 here is CASERNTIYF. The CDR3 DNA follows: TGTGCCAGTGAAAGAAACACCATATATTTT. Full variable domain (remainder filled in from reference TRBV19 and TRBJ1-3): DGGITQSPKYLFRKEGQNVTLSCEQNLNHDAMYWYRQDPGQGLRLIYYSQIVNDFQKGDIAEGYSVSREKKESFPLTVTSAQKNPTAFYLCASERNTIYFGEGSWLTVV.

This sequence joins TRBV3-1 (or the pseudogene TRBV3-2) and TRBJ2-3; unclear D gene. V lost 5 bases and J 4 bases, leaving 4 bases between the germline ends. Germline-derived CDR1 and CDR2 are LGHDT and YNNKEL (reference sequence). The CDR3 is 11 amino acids. CDR3 residues: CASSTADTQYF. DNA for the CDR3: TGTGCCAGCAGCACAGCAGATACGCAGTATTTT.

V and J are TRBV3-1 (or the pseudogene TRBV3-2) and TRBJ2-3; 11 nucleotides agree with TRBD1. After removal of 5 bases from V and 4 bases from J, the junction contained 5 bases not matched to a gene. This CDR3 region has 15 residues. Germline CDR1 is LGHDT and CDR2 is YNNKEL (reference sequence). CDR3 region: CASSGQGANADTQYF. The DNA of the CDR3 is TGTGCCAGCAGCGGACAGGGGGCAAACGCAGATACGCAGTATTTT.

The gene calls are TRBV5-1 and TRBJ2-1; TRBD2 matches 11 bases. The CDR3 contains 17 residues. Per the germline V gene, CDR1 is SGHRS and CDR2 is YFSETQ. V dropped 4 bases and J dropped 5; count of bases not matched to a gene: 11. The CDR3 here is CASSLQTSGTPNNEQFF. Written as DNA, the CDR3 is TGCGCCAGCAGCCTCCAGACTAGCGGGACCCCTAACAATGAGCAGTTCTTC.

This clone was recorded a few times. The chain recombines TRBV20-1 with TRBJ2-3; no clear D gene. CDR1 is DFQATT and CDR2 is SNEGSKA in the germline V gene (reference sequence). With 3 bases removed from V and 2 bases from J, the gap between germline ends came to 3 bases. CDR3 length: 11 residues. The CDR3 region is CSASPTDTQYF. In DNA, the CDR3 is TGCAGTGCTAGCCCCACAGATACGCAGTATTTT.

CDR3 in amino acids: CAISESGLAGARSGELFF. The CDR3 nucleotides read TGTGCCATCAGTGAGTCGGGACTAGCGGGAGCTAGGTCCGGGGAGCTGTTTTTT. The V gene is TRBV10-3, the J gene TRBJ2-2; TRBD2 matches at 14 bases. The V and J ends lost 0 bases and 6 bases, in that order; junction bases with no gene match: 6. This CDR3 has 18 amino acids. CDR1 is ENHRY and CDR2 is SYGVKD in the germline V gene.

The chain is built from TRBV5-4 and TRBJ2-5, with D uncertain. Trimming pared 1 base from V and 4 bases from J, leaving 8 bases between. Per the germline V gene, CDR1 is SGHNT and CDR2 is YYREEE (reference sequence). The CDR3 has 13 residues. CDR3 sequence (DNA): TGTGCCAGCAGCTTGATGGGCGCAGAGACCCAGTACTTC. Translated, it gives CASSLMGAETQYF. The variable domain in full, with the rest retrieved from reference TRBV5-4 and TRBJ2-5, is ETGVTQSPTHLIKTRGQQVTLRCSSQSGHNTVSWYQQALGQGPQFIFQYYREEENGRGNFPPRFSGLQFPNYSSELNVNALELDDSALYLCASSLMGAETQYFGPGTRLLVL.

The gene calls are TRBV3-1 (or the pseudogene TRBV3-2) and TRBJ2-3, with no clear D. V was pared by 0 bases and J by 2 bases, with 12 bases between. This CDR3 is 16 amino acids long. CDR1 is LGHDT, CDR2 YNNKEL, per germline (reference sequence). As DNA, the CDR3 is TGTGCCAGCAGCCAAGAGCGGACGACCTTCACAGATACGCAGTATTTT. Its protein product is CASSQERTTFTDTQYF.

The chain links TRBV9 to TRBJ2-1; maybe TRBD1 (5 bases). The V and J ends lost 10 bases and 8 bases respectively, with 13 bases between them. CDR3 size: 11 residues. Germline V gene data show CDR1 as SGDLS and CDR2 as YYNGEE. The CDR3 region has the DNA TGTGCCTCCTCTAGGGGCCATGAGCAGTTCTTC. Its translation: CASSRGHEQFF. Variable domain in full (rest from reference TRBV9 and TRBJ2-1): DSGVTQTPKHLITATGQRVTLRCSPRSGDLSVYWYQQSLDQGLQFLIQYYNGEERAKGNILERFSAQQFPDLHSELNLSSLELGDSALYFCASSRGHEQFFGPGTRLTVL.

This rearrangement joins TRBV7-2 to TRBJ1-1; D is unresolved. Germline V gene data show CDR1 as SGHTA and CDR2 as FQGNSA. The CDR3 extends over 11 amino acids. V lost 4 bases and J lost 2, with 2 bases in between. CDR3 sequence: CASSSNTEAFF. The CDR3 DNA reads as TGTGCCAGCAGCTCTAACACTGAAGCTTTCTTT.

This chain uses TRBV9 with TRBJ2-3, with TRBD2 as a possible D gene (5 bases). Trimming took off 7 bases at V and 3 bases at J, with 12 bases between the two ends. The CDR3 is 13 amino acids. From germline, CDR1 is SGDLS and CDR2 YYNGEE. CDR3 residues: CASRRTYTDTQYF. DNA of the CDR3: TGTGCCAGCCGACGGACTTATACAGATACGCAGTATTTT.

V and J are TRBV5-1 and TRBJ2-7; D tentatively reads TRBD1 or TRBD2 (6 bases each). With 7 bases removed from V and 4 bases from J, the gap between germline ends came to 12 bases. CDR3 length: 12 residues. CDR1 and CDR2 from the germline V gene are SGHRS and YFSETQ. The CDR3 DNA is TGCGCCAGCCACCGAGGGGGGTACGAGCAGTACTTC. It yields the protein CASHRGGYEQYF.

The chain joins TRBV18 to TRBJ2-5; D may be TRBD2 (6 bases). The CDR3 covers 16 residues. The ends were cut back, 4 bases at V and 3 bases at J, with 18 bases in the middle. Germline V gives CDR1 KGHSH, CDR2 LQKENI. The CDR3 region is CASSLRLLSGEETQYF. DNA for the CDR3: TGTGCCAGCTCACTCCGGCTCCTTAGCGGCGAAGAGACCCAGTACTTC.

The chain combines TRBV19 with TRBJ1-2; weak D call: TRBD1 (6 bases). The V end lost 4 bases, the J end lost 2 bases, and 11 bases lay between the germline ends. The CDR3 covers 14 residues. Per the germline V gene, CDR1 is LNHDA and CDR2 is SQIVND (reference sequence). In DNA, the CDR3 is TGTGCCAGTAGTACCCCGGACAGAAACTATGGCTACACCTTC. Translating it yields CASSTPDRNYGYTF.

This rearrangement joins TRBV28 to TRBJ2-5, with D perhaps matching TRBD1 (5 bases). From germline, CDR1 is MDHEN and CDR2 SYDVKM. The ends were cut back, 8 bases at V and 2 bases at J, with 15 bases in the middle. The CDR3 runs 14 residues. Here the CDR3 DNA reads TGTGCCAGCGGCCCGGCAGGGCAACAAGAGACCCAGTACTTC. It specifies CASGPAGQQETQYF.

This sequence joins TRBV27 and TRBJ1-6; 7 bases are a match to TRBD1. The CDR3 contains 14 residues. V gave up 7 bases and J gave up 5 bases; unmatched junction bases: 5. In germline, CDR1 is MNHEY, CDR2 SMNVEV (reference sequence). The CDR3 protein is CASNHGQDNSPLHF. The CDR3 DNA reads as TGTGCCAGCAACCATGGACAGGATAATTCACCCCTCCACTTT.

The chain is built from TRBV13 and TRBJ2-4; D not resolved. CDR1 is PRHDT and CDR2 is FYEKMQ in the germline V gene (reference sequence). The V end lost 0 bases, the J end lost 4 bases, and 13 bases lay between the germline ends. CDR3 length: 16 amino acids. The CDR3 protein is CASSLGWALQKNIQYF. CDR3 in DNA: TGTGCCAGCAGCTTAGGCTGGGCTTTACAGAAAAACATTCAGTACTTC.